The rows below give T cell receptor beta chains drawn from one sample of a study of human T cells and chemical hapten exposure. MiXCR was run by TCRdb on the 5' RACE reads, yielding one entry per CDR3 protein. Of tens of thousands of distinct CDR3 sequences detected, approximately 16% appear once; the ten largest clones hold under 7.5%. Source of these receptors: a female donor in good health. The conserved cysteine and the conserved F or W are not part of the CDR3 here.

v_gene,len,CDR3aa
TRBV4-3,14,ASSQDVQGNANEQF
TRBV6-2/TRBV6-3,11,ASSPRLNQPQH
TRBV10-3,14,AISERASSSGNTIY
TRBV14,12,ASSQSWFPHEQF
TRBV7-8,14,ASSLATGGLTDTQY
TRBV7-8,12,ASSLATGSYEQY
TRBV6-5,14,ASSPRVLGINHEQF
TRBV14,13,ASSQDRTGRPTIY
TRBV28,12,ASSSGLDSYEQY
TRBV4-3,14,ASSQDWAGRGETQY
TRBV13,10,ASSLVNNEQF
TRBV29-1,15,SVDTIRGRGPGTEAF
TRBV3-1,12,ASSRQGVDSEAF
TRBV20-1,14,SARDRKGGFDEKLF
TRBV11-2,13,ASSLVISGANTQY
TRBV29-1,11,SVRTGNGNTIY
TRBV19,13,ASSTRPDGVYGYT
TRBV20-1,11,SAGRQGFYGYT
TRBV10-3,13,AIKGEEASGNTIY
TRBV10-3,11,AISEGLSDTQY
TRBV5-1,14,ASSFKTTGGNTEAF
TRBV27,14,ASSLMFGTGTYEQY
TRBV7-8,14,ASSLVPGVDTGELF
TRBV20-1,12,SVPTSGTTDTQY
TRBV7-2,11,ASSPTGAHGYT
TRBV5-4,12,ASNLQGRDYGYT
TRBV6-6,11,ASRRRKAEKLF
TRBV11-2,20,ASSPQLWTGGPQTRAKNIQY
TRBV28,12,ASSFRQDSYEQY
TRBV6-5,11,ASSYDVTDTQY
TRBV4-1,15,ASSQDSRQGGDTEAF
TRBV20-1,14,SARARYRGLRETQY
TRBV3-1,11,ASSLKGGTEAF
TRBV2,12,ASSPDRNNEKLF
TRBV7-7,13,ASSSGRTIQETQY
TRBV11-2,13,ASSLDGGEQGGYT
TRBV6-2/TRBV6-3,13,ASSYGDRGKDTQY
TRBV6-6,16,ASSYSRRAEYSNQPQH
TRBV2,17,ASSPRRFPTPRETDTQY
TRBV7-6,14,ASSLEAGGVLSPLH
TRBV29-1,9,SVGWGHEQY
TRBV6-2/TRBV6-3,17,ASGRTSGGSFSSYNEQF
TRBV28,11,ASSLQGSYEQY
TRBV29-1,9,SVVSSYEQY
TRBV10-3,13,AISESREPHYEQY
TRBV6-1,13,ASSEAMGRFGEAF
TRBV28,10,ASTEGKRRAF